The 21 T cell receptor beta chains below were found in one sample sequenced in a study of OX40 agonist ivuxolimab in advanced cancers. Assay: immunoSEQ multiplex PCR; the TCRdb copy retains only in-frame clones and omits some. The sample contains 70,000 or so clones, more than 65% of which appear only once. The input for sequencing was CD4+ or CD8+ T cells sorted from blood, taken in a trial of the OX40 agonist ivuxolimab. The receptors come from an adult with an advanced solid tumor such as melanoma, head and neck, liver or kidney cancer.

The V and J genes are TRBV7-9 and TRBJ2-5, with 8 bases that match TRBD2. CDR1 is SEHNR, CDR2 FQNEAQ, per germline (reference sequence). Trimming took 5 bases from V and 3 from J; bases not matched to a gene: 8. The CDR3 runs to 15 residues. The CDR3 bases are TGTGCCAGCAGCAGGGCTTCCGGGAGGGAAGAGACCCAGTACTTC. Protein: CASSRASGREETQYF.

J is TRBJ2-3 and V is TRBV11-2, with D hard to call. V gave up 4 bases and J gave up 0 bases, with 14 bases separating them. The CDR3 loop spans 16 amino acids. Germline CDR1 reads SGHAT; CDR2 reads FQNNGV. CDR3 sequence reads: CASSSDGWPSTDTQYF. The CDR3 DNA reads as TGTGCCAGCAGCTCGGACGGGTGGCCTAGCACAGATACGCAGTATTTT.

The rearrangement links TRBV19 to TRBJ2-3; TRBD1 matches 7 bases. Trimming cost V 5 bases and J 4 bases; bases outside gene matches: 9. In germline, CDR1 is LNHDA, CDR2 SQIVND (reference sequence). This CDR3 contains 15 residues. The CDR3 DNA follows: TGTGCCAGTAGTCCCGTCCGGCAGGGGGCAGATACGCAGTATTTT. It specifies CASSPVRQGADTQYF.

This chain joins TRBV7-9 and TRBJ2-1; D remains unclear. Germline V gives CDR1 SEHNR, CDR2 FQNEAQ (reference sequence). V was pared by 2 bases and J by 0 bases, with 11 bases between. The CDR3 runs 16 residues. CDR3 coding DNA: TGTGCCAGCAGCTTATCTCTACTGATCTCCTACAATGAGCAGTTCTTC. It encodes CASSLSLLISYNEQFF.

This sequence joins TRBV18 and TRBJ1-4, with 7 nucleotides matching TRBD1. The CDR3 totals 17 residues. CDR1 and CDR2 from the germline V gene are KGHSH and LQKENI. Trimming at V came to 8 bases and at J to 7 bases, leaving 19 bases not matched to a gene. The DNA for the CDR3 is TGTGCCAGCAGGGAACAGGGACAGTCATTCACTCCTGAAAAACTGTTTTTT. It codes for CASREQGQSFTPEKLFF.

The chain is built from TRBV7-2 and TRBJ2-2; perhaps TRBD2 as D (6 bases). Germline CDR1 and CDR2: SGHTA and FQGNSA. The CDR3 is made up of 15 amino acids. V was shortened by 8 bases and J by 5 bases, with 18 bases between the two germline ends. CDR3 loop: CASGLRGSLTGELFF. The CDR3 DNA is TGTGCCAGCGGATTGCGGGGTTCACTAACCGGGGAGCTGTTTTTT.

The chain joins TRBV7-2 to TRBJ2-5, with D maybe TRBD2 (5 bases). The V gene's germline CDR1 is SGHTA and CDR2 FQGNSA. V was cut by 5 bases and J by 5 bases, with 12 bases left in between. This CDR3 has 13 amino acids. The CDR3 DNA sequence: TGTGCCAGCAGCCCTACTAGAGGGGAGACCCAGTACTTC. Encoded protein: CASSPTRGETQYF.

The rearrangement joins TRBV10-3 to TRBJ1-2; D perhaps matches TRBD1 (5 bases). This CDR3 spans 16 amino acids. The germline V gene has CDR1 ENHRY and CDR2 SYGVKD. V gave up 0 bases and J gave up 1 base, with 12 bases separating them. For the CDR3, the DNA is TGTGCCATCAGTGAGTCTCTCGGGGACCGTAACTATGGCTACACCTTC. It is translated as CAISESLGDRNYGYTF.

This sequence joins TRBV19 and TRBJ1-2; D gene uncertain. The V and J ends lost 1 base and 1 base respectively, with 7 bases between them. The CDR3 has 14 residues. CDR1 is LNHDA, CDR2 SQIVND, per germline (reference sequence). The CDR3 here is CASSIAGDNYGYTF. In nucleotides, the CDR3 is TGTGCCAGTAGTATAGCCGGGGATAACTATGGCTACACCTTC.

In DNA form, the CDR3 reads TGTGCCAGCAGCTTAGACACTGAAGCTTTCTTT. Protein product: CASSLDTEAFF. The chain is built from TRBV7-2 and TRBJ1-1, with unresolved D. The CDR3 runs 11 residues. V was pared by 1 base and J by 3 bases, with 0 bases between. Germline V CDR1 and CDR2: SGHTA, FQGNSA.

The V call is TRBV11-2, the J call TRBJ2-7, with D tentatively TRBD1 (5 bases). There are 14 residues in the CDR3. Germline lookup yields CDR1 SGHAT and CDR2 FQNNGV. The V gene lost 1 base and the J gene lost 5 bases, with 12 bases spanning the gap. CDR3 nucleotides: TGTGCCAGCAGCTTAGCTTGGCAGGGTAACGAGCAGTACTTC. Its protein product is CASSLAWQGNEQYF.

The chain recombines TRBV7-2 with TRBJ2-1, with 9 bases lining up with TRBD1. The CDR3 loop spans 14 amino acids. Germline CDR1 reads SGHTA; CDR2 reads FQGNSA. J was trimmed by 9 bases and V by 5 bases; bases with no gene match: 8. The CDR3 sequence is CASSTQGQGFEQFF. DNA for the CDR3: TGTGCCAGCAGCACCCAGGGACAGGGCTTTGAGCAGTTCTTC.

The chain is built from TRBV7-2 and TRBJ1-2, with TRBD1 identical over 8 bases. Germline CDR1 is SGHTA and CDR2 is FQGNSA. Trimming removed 3 bases from V and 6 bases from J; junction bases left unmatched: 12. The CDR3 is 16 amino acids. The CDR3 DNA reads as TGTGCCAGCAGCTTTGACAGGGGTGGTGGGAGAGATGGCTACACCTTC. Its translation: CASSFDRGGGRDGYTF.

This clone was recorded once. V gene TRBV6-1 combines with J gene TRBJ2-7; D might be TRBD1 (6 bases). The CDR3 spans 12 residues. The V end was cut by 5 bases, the J end by 7 bases, with 12 bases between. CDR1 MNHNS and CDR2 SASEGT come from the germline V gene. The CDR3 loop reads CASSTGLGEQYF. The DNA for the CDR3 is TGTGCCAGCAGTACAGGGTTAGGAGAGCAGTACTTC.

This chain links TRBV7-9 with TRBJ1-1; no firm D call. CDR3 length: 14 residues. V was trimmed by 1 base and J by 1 base, leaving 7 bases between them. Germline V gene lookup returns CDR1 SEHNR and CDR2 FQNEAQ (reference sequence). The CDR3 here is CASSLGAWNTEAFF. Written as DNA, the CDR3 is TGTGCCAGCAGCTTAGGGGCCTGGAACACTGAAGCTTTCTTT.

The chain carries TRBV5-8 and TRBJ2-7, with 8 bases aligning to TRBD1. V trimming: 0 bases; J trimming: 0 bases; junction bases outside the gene matches: 2. The CDR3 spans 15 residues. Germline loops: CDR1 SGHTS, CDR2 YDEGEE. CDR3 DNA: TGTGCCAGCAGCTTGGCGGACAGGGCCTCCTACGAGCAGTACTTC. Protein product: CASSLADRASYEQYF.

The V and J genes are TRBV11-2 and TRBJ1-2, with TRBD1 as a possible D gene (5 bases). This CDR3 is built from 16 residues. The V end lost 0 bases, the J end lost 4 bases, and 15 bases lay between the germline ends. Per the germline V gene, CDR1 is SGHAT and CDR2 is FQNNGV. The DNA of the CDR3 is TGTGCCAGCAGCTTAGAACGGGGTCGGGGCCCCTATGGCTACACCTTC. It is translated as CASSLERGRGPYGYTF.

The J gene is TRBJ1-1, the V gene TRBV5-1; D remains ambiguous. Germline V lookup: CDR1 SGHRS, CDR2 YFSETQ. Trimming took 2 bases from V and 4 from J, leaving 12 bases between them. This CDR3 has 14 amino acids. CDR3 coding DNA: TGCGCCAGCAGCTTCGGACCAGGAAGCACTGAAGCTTTCTTT. This encodes CASSFGPGSTEAFF.

The rearrangement joins TRBV6-5 to TRBJ1-1; D may be TRBD1 (6 bases). The V gene lost 2 bases and the J gene lost 1 base, with 11 bases spanning the gap. CDR1 and CDR2 (germline): MNHEY, SVGAGI. This CDR3 region has 15 residues. CDR3 sequence: CASSYRGTPNTEAFF. The CDR3 DNA follows: TGTGCCAGCAGTTACAGGGGGACCCCGAACACTGAAGCTTTCTTT.

This clone was detected only a few times. The chain employs TRBV6-5 and TRBJ1-6; D uncertain. Germline V gives CDR1 MNHEY, CDR2 SVGAGI. V lost 2 bases and J lost 8, with 7 bases in between. The CDR3 consists of 13 residues. The CDR3 DNA is TGTGCCAGCAGTTACACTGCGGATTCACCCCTCCACTTT. Amino acid sequence: CASSYTADSPLHF.

The chain is built from TRBV6-5 and TRBJ2-5; D gene unclear. The CDR3 is made up of 14 amino acids. Germline lookup yields CDR1 MNHEY and CDR2 SVGAGI. The V end was cut by 5 bases, the J end by 5 bases, with 15 bases between. The CDR3 nucleotides are TGTGCCAGCAGTAAACAGAGGACGTGGGAGACCCAGTACTTC. It is translated as CASSKQRTWETQYF.